Shown below are 15 T cell receptor beta chains from a single sample sequenced in a study of T cell clonality in common variable immunodeficiency. Study findings and constraints: Fewer deletions and N-nucleotide insertions were reportedly seen in common variable immunodeficiency TCR beta sequences.

Assay used: immunoSEQ multiplex PCR; TCRdb lists only in-frame clones, some missing. The sample includes some 2,500 clones, none of them occurring once. These receptors have no identified antigens. What was sequenced was peripheral blood mononuclear cells. These receptors were taken from a human donor with common variable immunodeficiency.

This clone was counted between two and nine times. Sequencing ends 3 residues short of the CDR3 end; the germline J gene provides the rest. V gene TRBV19 combines with J gene TRBJ2-2, with unresolved D. The CDR3 spans 14 residues. Trimming left V 2 bases short and J 6 bases short, with 10 bases between. Germline lookup yields CDR1 LNHDA and CDR2 SQIVND (reference sequence). The CDR3: CASSISLGAGELFF. The covered CDR3 bases are TGTGCCAGTAGTATAAGTCTAGGTGCCGGGGAG.

Regarding this clone: The read halts 3 residues ahead of the CDR3 end, with the missing end drawn from the germline J gene. This chain links TRBV7-6 with TRBJ2-5; TRBD1 aligns across 11 bases. Germline CDR1 reads SGHVS; CDR2 reads FNYEAQ. V lost 3 bases and J lost 4; bases outside the gene matches: 4. The CDR3 is made up of 15 amino acids. The covered CDR3 bases are TGTGCCAGCAGCTTCGGACAGGGGGCGCGAGAGACC. This translates into CASSFGQGARET. The entire CDR3 sequence reads CASSFGQGARETQYF.

This clone was seen at least ten times. CDR3 bases read: TGTGCCAGCAGCCAGGGCAACTACAATGAG. The encoded protein is CASSQGNYNE. The complete CDR3 reads CASSQGNYNEQFF. This chain joins TRBV3-1 (or the pseudogene TRBV3-2) and TRBJ2-1; unclear D gene. With the read ending 3 residues before the CDR3 end, the germline J gene is used to fill in that end. Trimming took 3 bases from V and 3 from J, leaving 6 bases between them. The CDR3 is made up of 13 amino acids. CDR1 is LGHDT and CDR2 is YNNKEL in the germline V gene (reference sequence).

This clone was counted ten times or more. Coverage ceases 3 residues before the CDR3 finishes, and the germline J gene fills in the end. The V call is TRBV3-1 (or the pseudogene TRBV3-2), the J call TRBJ2-7; TRBD2 aligns across 7 bases. The V segment lost 4 bases and the J segment 4 bases; nucleotides outside the gene matches: 10. The V gene's germline CDR1 is LGHDT and CDR2 YNNKEL (reference sequence). The CDR3 is made up of 15 amino acids. Incomplete CDR3 DNA: TGTGCCAGCAGCCGGACTAGTGGGGGGTCTTACGAG. This codes for CASSRTSGGSYE. The whole CDR3 reads CASSRTSGGSYEQYF.

This clone is termed medium-sized. The sequence runs out 3 residues before the end of the CDR3; the remainder is reconstructed from the germline J gene. The chain combines TRBV5-1 with TRBJ2-7; D possibly corresponds to TRBD2 (6 bases). The CDR3 loop spans 14 amino acids. Germline V gene data show CDR1 as SGHRS and CDR2 as YFSETQ. V gave up 0 bases and J gave up 2 bases, with 9 bases separating them. The CDR3 loop reads CASSLGSGAYEQYF. CDR3 DNA, as far as it was read: TGCGCCAGCAGCTTGGGATCGGGGGCCTACGAG.

This clone is medium-sized. The sequenced fragment ends 3 residues before the CDR3 boundary, so the rest is inferred from the germline J gene. The gene calls are TRBV7-8 and TRBJ2-7, with 7 positions matching TRBD1. The V gene's germline CDR1 is SGHVS and CDR2 FQNEAQ. CDR3 size: 14 residues. After removal of 4 bases from V and 3 bases from J, the junction contained 6 bases not matched to a gene. The part of the CDR3 DNA that was read is TGTGCCAGCAGCTCATTGACAGGGAGCTACGAG. Amino acids: CASSSLTGSYE. In full, the CDR3 reads CASSSLTGSYEQYF.

In its sample, this clone is medium-sized. The covered CDR3 bases are TGTGCCAGCAGTTACGCGATGGGTCGGGGAAATCAGCCC. Its translation is CASSYAMGRGNQP. The CDR3 in its entirety is CASSYAMGRGNQPQHF. V usage is TRBV6-2 or TRBV6-3 and J usage is TRBJ1-5; no clear D. With the read ending 3 residues before the CDR3 end, the germline J gene is used to fill in that end. The germline V and J ends were trimmed by 2 bases and 4 bases, with 15 bases remaining between them. Germline-derived CDR1 and CDR2 are MNHEY and SVGEGT. This CDR3 region has 16 residues.

Judged by abundance, this clone is medium-sized. The CDR3 extends 3 residues past the end of the read, so its final part is completed from the germline J gene. V and J are TRBV5-1 and TRBJ2-1; no definite D call. The CDR3 is 13 residues long. Trimming took 1 base from V and 6 from J, leaving 8 bases between them. Germline assignment: CDR1 SGHRS and CDR2 YFSETQ. The CDR3 loop is CASSLLQSNEQFF. CDR3 DNA (partial): TGCGCCAGCAGCTTGTTACAGTCCAATGAG.

By share of the sample, this clone is medium-sized (0.01 to 0.1%). The read terminates 3 residues ahead of where the CDR3 ends, so the germline J gene completes it. J is TRBJ2-3 and V is TRBV20-1; the match to TRBD2 covers 9 bases. Looked up from germline, CDR1 is DFQATT and CDR2 is SNEGSKA (reference sequence). This CDR3 spans 15 amino acids. Trimming cost V 6 bases and J 8 bases; bases outside gene matches: 15. The sequenced CDR3 bases are TGCAGTGCCCCGCGGGGGCGGGGGGGCGTCTCTACG. Residues: CSAPRGRGGVST. The complete CDR3 reads CSAPRGRGGVSTQYF.

This clone is medium-sized. With the read ending 3 residues before the CDR3 end, the germline J gene is used to fill in that end. The chain employs TRBV19 and TRBJ2-1; TRBD2 aligns across 8 bases. The CDR3 consists of 14 residues. V shed 1 base and J 9 bases; nucleotides not matched to a gene: 5. Germline-derived CDR1 and CDR2 are LNHDA and SQIVND (reference sequence). The CDR3 bases that were read are TGTGCCAGTAGTATAGGGGAGGGACTAGGTGAG. Translated, it gives CASSIGEGLGE. The whole CDR3 protein is CASSIGEGLGEQFF.

To note about this clone: The observed sequence ends 3 residues before the CDR3 terminus, with the missing tail filled in from the germline J gene. This rearrangement joins TRBV5-1 to TRBJ2-1; 11 positions agree with TRBD1. Germline CDR1 SGHRS, CDR2 YFSETQ. With V trimmed by 0 bases and J by 7 bases, 0 bases remained unmatched. CDR3 length: 14 residues. CDR3 sequence: CASSLGDRGNEQFF. CDR3 DNA, as far as it was read: TGCGCCAGCAGCTTGGGGGACAGGGGGAATGAG.

This clone was recorded many times. The read is 3 residues too short to cover the CDR3 end, so that end is filled in from the germline J gene. This sequence joins TRBV2 and TRBJ1-4, with no clear D. The V and J ends lost 6 bases and 5 bases respectively, with 13 bases between them. Germline V gives CDR1 SNHLY, CDR2 FYNNEI. The CDR3 totals 14 residues. The CDR3 spells CASRRSGPNEKLFF. CDR3 DNA, as far as it was read: TGTGCCAGCAGGAGGAGTGGGCCGAATGAAAAA.

The sample holds many counts of this clone. Here the CDR3 reads CASTRQGMGSPLHF. The sequenced CDR3 bases are TGCGCCAGCACGAGACAGGGGATGGGCTCACCC. The J gene is TRBJ1-6, the V gene TRBV5-1, with 8 positions matching TRBD1. Coverage ceases 3 residues before the CDR3 finishes, and the germline J gene fills in the end. CDR3 size: 14 residues. Trimming took 6 bases from V and 10 from J; bases not matched to a gene: 9. From germline, CDR1 is SGHRS and CDR2 YFSETQ.

This clone appeared many times. The CDR3 goes on 3 residues after the read ends, and that part is filled in from the germline J gene. V gene TRBV7-9 combines with J gene TRBJ2-1; D is unclear. Trimming took off 0 bases at V and 8 bases at J, with 11 bases between the two ends. From germline, CDR1 is SEHNR and CDR2 FQNEAQ (reference sequence). This CDR3 has 14 amino acids. CDR3 in amino acids: CASSLALVPHEQFF. The CDR3 bases that were read are TGTGCCAGCAGCTTAGCCCTAGTCCCCCATGAG.

This clone showed up many times. The read gets to within 3 residues of the CDR3 end, and the germline J gene fills in the rest. The chain is built from TRBV4-1 and TRBJ2-2, with D possibly matching TRBD2 (7 bases). Germline V CDR1 and CDR2: MGHRA, YSYEKL. With 4 bases removed from V and 4 bases from J, the gap between germline ends came to 16 bases. The CDR3 is 16 residues long. The CDR3 bases that were read are TGCGCCAGCAGCCGTGGACTAGTGGGGGCCACCGGGGAG. Its protein is CASSRGLVGATGE. The whole CDR3 is CASSRGLVGATGELFF.